The 10 T cell receptor beta chains presented below share a single source sample, sequenced in a study of T cell changes during pregnancy in multiple sclerosis. The protocol was immunoSEQ multiplex PCR, while the TCRdb copy is restricted to in-frame clones and leaves out a portion. This sample has tens of thousands of clones, with approximately 90% found just once. Sequences were derived from peripheral blood, sampled before pregnancy. These receptors were obtained from a female donor with multiple sclerosis, enrolled in a pregnancy study.

Here the CDR3 DNA reads TGTGCCAGCAGTTTGGGGCAGGGGGGACAGCCCCAGCATTTT. This sequence encodes CASSLGQGGQPQHF. The V gene is TRBV11-2, the J gene TRBJ1-5; 7 bases are shared with TRBD1. Looked up from germline, CDR1 is SGHAT and CDR2 is FQNNGV. J lost 7 bases, V lost 6 bases, and 9 bases had no gene match. CDR3 length: 14 amino acids.

The chain has TRBV10-3 and TRBJ1-2; 8 bases map to TRBD1. Germline values: CDR1 ENHRY, CDR2 SYGVKD. The CDR3 is 14 residues long. The J segment lost 4 bases and the V segment lost 5 bases, leaving 6 bases of the junction unmatched. The CDR3, as DNA: TGTGCCATCAGTCCCAGGGGGCTGAGCTATGGCTACACCTTC. This translates into CAISPRGLSYGYTF.

The V gene is TRBV10-1, the J gene TRBJ1-1; D is unclear. Germline CDR1 WNHNN, CDR2 SYGVQD (reference sequence). This CDR3 contains 13 residues. V was cut by 4 bases and J by 0 bases, with 6 bases left in between. The CDR3 sequence is CASSAQMNTEAFF. The CDR3 DNA sequence: TGCGCCAGCAGTGCACAGATGAACACTGAAGCTTTCTTT.

This clone has only one observation. The chain has TRBV19 and TRBJ1-2; D may be TRBD1 (5 bases). The length of the CDR3 is 14 residues. Germline lookup yields CDR1 LNHDA and CDR2 SQIVND (reference sequence). V dropped 4 bases and J dropped 2 bases, with 11 bases sitting between them. The DNA of the CDR3 is TGTGCCAGTAGTACGACAGTGCTAAACTATGGCTACACCTTC. Amino acids: CASSTTVLNYGYTF.

This clone was observed once. The rearrangement uses TRBV11-3 and TRBJ2-7; D unclear. Germline V CDR1 and CDR2: SGHNT, YENEEA. CDR3 size: 13 residues. V gave up 5 bases and J gave up 0 bases, with 8 bases separating them. The CDR3 DNA is TGTGCCAGCAGCGGGCCGCCCTCCTACGAGCAGTACTTC. This translates into CASSGPPSYEQYF.

V gene TRBV7-8 combines with J gene TRBJ2-7; D remains ambiguous. Germline loops: CDR1 SGHVS, CDR2 FQNEAQ. V was clipped by 3 bases and J by 5 bases, with 8 bases between them. The CDR3 runs to 12 residues. This chain's CDR3 is CASSFRVNEQYF. CDR3 DNA: TGTGCCAGCAGCTTCCGGGTGAACGAGCAGTACTTC. The whole variable domain, remainder taken from reference TRBV7-8 and TRBJ2-7, is GAGVSQSPRYKVAKRGQDVALRCDPISGHVSLFWYQQALGQGPEFLTYFQNEAQLDKSGLPSDRFFAERPEGSVSTLKIQRTQQEDSAVYLCASSFRVNEQYFGPGTRLTVT.

This rearrangement joins TRBV29-1 to TRBJ2-3; TRBD1 is a possible D gene (6 bases). This CDR3 is 14 amino acids long. Trimming took 3 bases from V and 0 from J, leaving 10 bases between them. Germline V gene data show CDR1 as SQVTM and CDR2 as ANQGSEA. DNA of the CDR3: TGCAGCGTTGACGCAGGACAGAGCACAGATACGCAGTATTTT. It yields the protein CSVDAGQSTDTQYF.

V and J are TRBV27 and TRBJ1-2, with D maybe TRBD1 (6 bases). With 3 bases removed from V and 4 bases from J, the gap between germline ends came to 15 bases. From germline, CDR1 is MNHEY and CDR2 SMNVEV (reference sequence). This CDR3 is built from 15 residues. CDR3 bases: TGTGCCAGCAGTTTTGCGGGGGGCGCGGTCTATGGCTACACCTTC. Translation: CASSFAGGAVYGYTF.

This clone was recorded only once. This likely comes from a read error, as the CDR3 has no conserved phenylalanine or tryptophan at its end. The limits of the CDR3 on the DNA are not certain, so only TCRdb's listed CDR3 is given. The CDR3 loop is CASSPDRGS. The V gene is TRBV18, the J gene TRBJ2-7; the D call of TRBD1 is as the table states it, not checked on the DNA. Germline CDR1 is KGHSH and CDR2 is LQKENI. The CDR3 has 9 residues if both end residues are counted.

This clone was counted once. This sequence joins TRBV6-1 and TRBJ2-2; 13 bases map to TRBD2. This CDR3 comprises 18 residues. Germline V lookup: CDR1 MNHNS, CDR2 SASEGT. Trimming cost V 3 bases and J 0 bases; bases outside gene matches: 4. CDR3: CASSDGLAGAANTGELFF. The CDR3 nucleotides read TGTGCCAGCAGTGACGGACTAGCGGGGGCCGCGAACACCGGGGAGCTGTTTTTT.